This T cell receptor beta chain came from a study of blood T cell repertoires in COVID-19. Study in general: Collection of acute and convalescent COVID-19 samples took place in the United States, Italy and Spain. T cells, B-cell-depleted T cells, or PBMCs provided the cDNA or gDNA that served as material.

The germline CDR1 and CDR2 sequences are MNHEY and SMNVEV (reference sequence). The V end lost 2 bases, the J end lost 5 bases, and 13 bases lay between the germline ends. This CDR3 region has 16 residues. The assay was immunoSEQ multiplex PCR, and TCRdb's table has in-frame clones only and misses some. The table records some 31,000 clones, more than 90% of them present only once. This chain links TRBV27 with TRBJ1-6; maybe TRBD1 (5 bases). Sequencing was performed on peripheral blood. The sequence was collected from a human donor in a cohort sampled during active COVID-19. The CDR3 loop is CASSLIQGSHNSPLHF. The CDR3 bases are TGTGCCAGCAGTTTAATTCAGGGTAGTCATAATTCACCCCTCCACTTT.